Here is one TCR beta chain with its context. It lacks a known antigen. No base-level quality is on record; no much larger clone is a single base apart. In total, approximately 610 healthy bone marrow donors made up the cohort. At the time of sampling, every cohort member was nominally healthy, though immune exposures that went unrecorded were likely present. The donor was CMV seronegative and was included in the group of about 400 seronegative cohort members. Every donor gave a peripheral blood sample, and the peripheral blood mononuclear cells from that sample were used for TCR beta sequencing. Genomic DNA was extracted from the blood cell samples with the Qiagen DNeasy Blood Extraction Kit. These data are taken from a study of cytomegalovirus exposure and HLA in healthy donors (dated by TCRdb to about 2017). Some background on the complete study: In an earlier analysis of about 560 of the donors, around 300 Gb of sequence data and 117 million unique TCR beta sequences from 150 million to 200 million T cells were reported. Roughly 300 gigabases of sequencing data and around 80 million unique TCR sequences made up an early release that covered approximately 650 HLA-typed donors. Of the 300 to 400 genotyped donors, roughly 85% fell in the genetic ancestry cluster associated with self-reported Caucasian donors. The study was designed to test whether signatures of past pathogen exposure could be identified by cataloging public T cell receptors. Using immunosequencing, the study profiled T cell repertoires from 666 subjects and related those repertoires to cytomegalovirus serostatus. Along with the approximately 700-subject first cohort, a separate validation cohort of 120 different subjects was used. To predict cytomegalovirus infection status, the study combined high-throughput TCR immunosequencing, statistical association of individual TCRs with disease status, and machine learning. In a later analysis, previously published TCR beta repertoires from 550 to 700 donors were re-analyzed and high-resolution HLA genotyping was added so that TCR occurrence patterns could be studied. Rather than drawing on any new phenotypic data, the later analysis identified candidate immune exposures from TCR beta sequences and the way those sequences occurred across donors. An earlier analysis of approximately 500 of the donors applied high-throughput TCR beta sequencing to assess whether each TCR beta V gene segment acted as functional or pseudogenic. Alongside the repertoire data, information on donor age, sex, ethnicity and CMV serostatus was compiled. A later genetic analysis used genome-wide SNP genotypes for about 60% of the roughly 700 donors, treating that subset as a discovery cohort. Every repertoire in the discovery cohort had been generated on one and the same sequencing platform. Class I and class II HLA loci were covered by the typing at four-digit resolution. The number of typed donors differed by locus: about 620-640 for A, B, C, DRB1 and DQB1; 522 for DQA1; 606 for DPA1; and roughly 490 for DPB1. Four to six DR-DQ haplotypes were handled as single units for association and clustering because linkage in the cohort was strong. Among approximately 370 genotyped donors of the cohort, an average of roughly 230,000 unique TCR beta nucleotide sequences was sequenced per donor, of which approximately 19% were non-productive.

Receptor libraries were prepared by the immunoSEQ multiplex PCR assay. For the multiplex PCR, a mixture combining 60 forward primers for TCR Vbeta segments and 13 reverse primers for TCR Jbeta segments was used. The CDR3 region of rearranged TCR beta genes was amplified from genomic DNA with a multiplex PCR assay. The Illumina HiSeq System was used to sequence the amplified TCR beta libraries as 87-base-pair reads. As for the authors' bioinformatics: A later analysis counted about 82 million unique TCR beta chains across the 650 to 800 repertoires, and about 10 million of these chains were shared by at least two donors. Raw reads were error-corrected and collapsed into unique sequences by a nearest-neighbor algorithm in which closely related sequences were merged to remove PCR and sequencing errors. CDR3 sequences were aligned to IMGT reference sequences to assign V, D and J gene segments. For a sequence to be retained, a match of at least six nucleotides to both a V gene segment and a J gene segment was required. Rearrangements were classified as productive when the CDR3 lacked stop codons and remained in frame with V and J, and all other rearrangements were classified as non-productive. Following IMGT convention, CDR3 was defined as the stretch from the second conserved V-encoded cysteine to the conserved J-encoded phenylalanine. Sequences without an unambiguous match to a single V gene segment were excluded from the earlier analysis of 587 of the donors. An earlier analysis of 587 of the donors called V segments functional above 56.7% productive rearrangements and segregating when the between-donor standard deviation exceeded 5%. A statistical classification framework was built for diagnosing cytomegalovirus status from the catalog of TCR beta chain sequences. V and J gene assignment, in a later analysis, came from comparing TCR nucleotide sequences with IMGT/GENE-DB human TR gene sequences. In a later analysis, CDR3 sequences and most-parsimonious VDJ recombination scenarios were assigned using the TCRdist pipeline. In a later analysis, every TCR beta chain was defined by the combination of its CDR3 amino acid sequence and its V-gene family, and reads without a unique V-gene family were dropped. To address suspected cross-contamination and a sequencing artifact, a later analysis removed 550 to 750 highly shared, low-generation-probability nucleotide sequences. A later analysis calculated a clonal expansion index for each public chain from normalized within-repertoire ranks of inferred template counts. A later analysis computed generation probabilities with a VDJ recombination model fitted to out-of-frame rearrangements, and checked the results against IGoR. A later analysis scored TCR-TCR, TCR-HLA and TCR-CMV co-occurrence with hypergeometric tests, applying a repertoire-size bias correction to TCR pairs. False discovery rates were estimated in a later analysis by permuting HLA or CMV assignments 20 times. In a later analysis, co-occurring TCRs were grouped using DBSCAN, and TCRdist sequence similarity was added for clustering within HLA-allele-positive subsets. For co-occurrence clustering, repertoires with fewer than 30,000 or more than 120,000 public chains were excluded, along with 5 or 6 repertoires with anomalous nucleotide sharing. TCRdb took over this immuneACCESS table, retaining in-frame rearrangements with V and J assigned. Such tables are incomplete; in checked studies, under half of the missing clones stem from an unresolved V gene, and the remainder is unexplained. The V and J calls and clone size are taken from that table; D and trimming were inferred from the DNA. Present in this sample are roughly 200,000 clones, 70% to 80% of which were seen just once. The ten most abundant clones make up 1.9% of the sample.

General conclusions and limits of the study: A later analysis associated about 17,000 TCR beta sequences with specific HLA alleles at a false discovery rate of 0.05. Assigning TCR associations to individual alleles was difficult when HLA alleles, especially DR and DQ, strongly co-occurred. In a later analysis, HLA-associated TCR beta chains were found to be more clonally expanded and to have lower generation probabilities than equally common non-associated chains. It was suggested by the authors that the approach could potentially be generalized to other disease states and immunological phenotypes. Sequencing depth was assumed to be roughly uniform across donors in the presence/absence analyses, though that assumption may not hold. A few of the identified cytomegalovirus-associated TCR beta chains were confirmed in vitro to be specific for cytomegalovirus antigens. The classifier was reported to diagnose cytomegalovirus status with high specificity and sensitivity in both the original cohort and the validation cohort. In the study, 150 to 200 TCR beta chains were listed as associated with cytomegalovirus. In an earlier analysis of around 600 of the donors, most TCR beta V segments appeared in productive rearrangements about 90% or about 30% of the time, broadly matching IMGT annotations. Most TCR sequences were seen in very few donors, while some public TCRs were found in many individuals. In a later genetic analysis, fewer N-insertions in productive TCRs were reported among donors in an Asian-associated ancestry cluster than the roughly 700-donor mean. A later analysis found that most CMV-associated TCR beta chains appeared HLA-restricted, with HLA associations seemingly driven largely by CMV exposure. A further reported finding was that TCR beta sequences accurately predicted the HLA-A and HLA-B alleles for most subjects in the first cohort. A later genetic analysis associated a missense DCLRE1C variant with V-gene and J-gene trimming of TCR beta chains, and an independent cohort replicated the association. In this cohort, only TCR beta chains were sequenced, and detectable features were limited by the absence of alpha or paired-chain data. HLA typing was unavailable for some donors at each locus, so association tests used only the typed subset. Linkage disequilibrium might explain the correlated functional status among segregating V segments, but an unknown experimental factor could not be ruled out. In a later analysis, TCR association rates were found to vary across HLA loci, with the most associated TCRs seen for DRB1 alleles and the fewest for HLA-C alleles. The earlier analysis of fewer than 750 of the donors excluded roughly 17 rarely observed V segments, including chromosome 9 orphons, because counts were too low. The only immune exposure information available for the cohort was CMV serostatus. A group of highly shared sequence variants was considered likely to be a technical artifact of the sequencing pipeline. Several of the top co-occurrence clusters appeared to be linked to parvovirus B19, influenza, CMV and Epstein-Barr virus, according to a later analysis.

The source material was PBMCs. This TCR came from a man between 25 and 39 years old in good health and CMV-seronegative.

The sequenced DNA: TGTGCCAGCAGCCCCCCGACTAAAGAAGAACAGTACTTC. Its coded protein is CASSPPTKEEQYF. Recombination joined TRBV5-4 with TRBJ2-4; the D region possibly corresponds to TRBD2 (5 bases align). From the cysteine up to the phenylalanine, the CDR3 has a length of 13 residues. The CDR3 DNA has 39 bases and is translated from base 1. The germline V gene (reference sequence) specifies SGHNT as CDR1 and YYREEE as CDR2. V drops 4 bases and J drops 13 bases, leaving 18 bases in between.